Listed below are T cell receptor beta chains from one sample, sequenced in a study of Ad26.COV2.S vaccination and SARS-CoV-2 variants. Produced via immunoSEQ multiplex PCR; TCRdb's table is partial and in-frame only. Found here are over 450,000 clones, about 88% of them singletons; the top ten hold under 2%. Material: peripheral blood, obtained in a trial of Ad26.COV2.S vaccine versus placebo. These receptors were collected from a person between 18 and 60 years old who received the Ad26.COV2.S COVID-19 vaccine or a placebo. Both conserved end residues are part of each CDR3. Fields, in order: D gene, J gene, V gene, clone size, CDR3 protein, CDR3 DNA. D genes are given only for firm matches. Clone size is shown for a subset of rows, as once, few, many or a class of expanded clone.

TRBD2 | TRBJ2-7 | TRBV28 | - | CASSQRLAGAYEQYF | TGTGCCAGCAGCCAGCGACTAGCGGGAGCGTACGAGCAGTACTTC
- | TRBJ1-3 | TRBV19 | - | CASSIPMDHSGNTIYF | TGTGCCAGTAGTATCCCCATGGACCACTCTGGAAACACCATATATTTT
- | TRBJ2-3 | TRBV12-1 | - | CASSPRDSAPTQYF | TGTGCCAGCAGCCCCAGGGACTCCGCCCCGACGCAGTATTTT
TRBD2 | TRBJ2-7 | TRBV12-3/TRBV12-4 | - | CASSMGLAFEQYF | TGTGCCAGCAGTATGGGACTAGCGTTCGAGCAGTACTTC
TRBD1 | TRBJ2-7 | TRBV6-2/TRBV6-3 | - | CASSSPDRAVYEQYF | TGTGCCAGCAGCTCCCCCGACAGGGCAGTCTACGAGCAGTACTTC
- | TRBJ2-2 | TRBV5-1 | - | CASSLAGYTGELFF | TGCGCCAGCAGCTTGGCGGGGTACACCGGGGAGCTGTTTTTT
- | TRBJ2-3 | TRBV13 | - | CASSQKPATSTDTQYF | TGTGCCAGCAGCCAAAAGCCGGCTACTAGCACAGATACGCAGTATTTT
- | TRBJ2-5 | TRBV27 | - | CASSSSLRGETQYF | TGTGCCAGCAGTTCCTCGCTGCGTGGGGAGACCCAGTACTTC
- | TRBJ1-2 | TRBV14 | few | CASSQVGVGYTF | TGTGCCAGCAGCCAAGTCGGGGTCGGCTACACCTTC
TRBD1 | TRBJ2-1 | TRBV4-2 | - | CASSRRGGQGYNEQFF | TGTGCCAGCAGCCGAAGAGGGGGACAGGGGTACAATGAGCAGTTCTTC
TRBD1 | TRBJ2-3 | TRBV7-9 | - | CASSGPGQLKNTQYF | TGTGCCAGCAGCGGCCCGGGACAGTTAAAAAATACGCAGTATTTT
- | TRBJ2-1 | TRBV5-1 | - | CASSLAGAGNHNEQFF | TGCGCCAGCAGCTTGGCCGGGGCGGGAAACCACAATGAGCAGTTCTTC
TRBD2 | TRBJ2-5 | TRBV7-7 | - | CASGQNQETQYF | TGTGCTAGCGGGCAGAACCAAGAGACCCAGTACTTC
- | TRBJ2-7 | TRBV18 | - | CASSSTSTRGVYEQYF | TGTGCCAGCTCATCCACCTCGACCAGGGGAGTCTACGAGCAGTACTTC
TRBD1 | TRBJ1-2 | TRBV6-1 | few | CASSDWTGPNYGYTF | TGTGCCAGCAGTGATTGGACAGGGCCTAACTATGGCTACACCTTC
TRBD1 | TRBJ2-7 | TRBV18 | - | CASSPPSGTGREQYF | TGTGCCAGCTCACCACCCTCCGGGACAGGGCGGGAGCAGTACTTC
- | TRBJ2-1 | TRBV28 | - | CASSLVRGPYNEQFF | TGTGCCAGCAGTTTAGTGCGGGGCCCCTACAATGAGCAGTTCTTC
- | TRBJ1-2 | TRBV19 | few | CASSWVRESNYGYTF | TGTGCCAGTAGTTGGGTTCGGGAGTCCAACTATGGCTACACCTTC
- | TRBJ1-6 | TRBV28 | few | CASSLSGGYNSPLHF | TGTGCCAGCAGTTTATCTGGGGGATATAATTCACCCCTCCACTTT
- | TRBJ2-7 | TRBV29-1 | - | CSAYYREKTYEQYF | TGCAGCGCTTATTATCGGGAGAAAACCTACGAGCAGTACTTC
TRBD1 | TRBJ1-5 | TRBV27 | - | CASSLNRGTDQPQHF | TGTGCCAGCAGTTTAAACAGGGGGACGGATCAGCCCCAGCATTTT
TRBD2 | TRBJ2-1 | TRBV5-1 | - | CASSLAFSGSGNEQFF | TGCGCCAGCAGCTTGGCTTTTAGCGGGAGCGGCAATGAGCAGTTCTTC
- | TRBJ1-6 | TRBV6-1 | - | CASSEAWVNSPLHF | TGTGCCAGCAGTGAAGCATGGGTTAATTCACCCCTCCACTTT
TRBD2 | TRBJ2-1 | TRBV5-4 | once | CASSVTSGGAGNEQFF | TGTGCCAGCAGCGTGACTAGCGGGGGGGCGGGAAATGAGCAGTTCTTC
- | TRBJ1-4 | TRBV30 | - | CAWSVIRTNEKLFF | TGTGCCTGGAGTGTTATTAGGACTAATGAAAAACTGTTTTTT
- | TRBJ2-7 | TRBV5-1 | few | CASSLVWGPGYEQYF | TGCGCCAGCAGCTTGGTGTGGGGGCCTGGCTACGAGCAGTACTTC
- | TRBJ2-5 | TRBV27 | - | CASRKLTHLEETQYF | TGTGCCAGCAGGAAACTGACCCACCTGGAAGAGACCCAGTACTTC
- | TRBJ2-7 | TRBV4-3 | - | CASSQVFRGAYEQYF | TGCGCCAGCAGCCAAGTGTTTCGGGGGGCTTACGAGCAGTACTTC
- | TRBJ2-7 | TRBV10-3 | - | CAISEGGKGPYEQYF | TGTGCCATCAGTGAAGGGGGGAAGGGCCCCTACGAGCAGTACTTC
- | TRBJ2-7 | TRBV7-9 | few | CASSKTDSYEQYF | TGTGCCAGCAGTAAGACGGACTCCTACGAGCAGTACTTC
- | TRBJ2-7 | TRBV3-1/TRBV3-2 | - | CASAGDTSYEQYF | TGTGCCAGCGCGGGGGACACCTCCTACGAGCAGTACTTC
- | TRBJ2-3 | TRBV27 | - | CASSWDRDFTDTQYF | TGTGCCAGCAGCTGGGACCGGGACTTCACAGATACGCAGTATTTT
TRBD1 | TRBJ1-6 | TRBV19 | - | CASSRQGRNNSPLHF | TGTGCCAGTAGCCGACAGGGCCGTAATAATTCACCCCTCCACTTT
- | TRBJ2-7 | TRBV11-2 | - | CASSLSAGQAYEQYF | TGTGCCAGCAGCCTGAGTGCGGGTCAAGCCTACGAGCAGTACTTC
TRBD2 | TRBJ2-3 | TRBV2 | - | CASSRKLAGSTDTQYF | TGTGCCAGCAGTCGGAAACTAGCGGGATCCACAGATACGCAGTATTTT
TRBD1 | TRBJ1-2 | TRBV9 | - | CASSVGRGDYGYTF | TGTGCCAGCAGCGTTGGCAGGGGGGACTATGGCTACACCTTC
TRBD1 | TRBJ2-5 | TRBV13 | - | CASSQYSGTGGKTQYF | TGTGCCAGCAGCCAATATTCCGGGACAGGGGGCAAGACCCAGTACTTC
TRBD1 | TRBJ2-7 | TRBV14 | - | CASTPGQGAYEQYF | TGTGCCAGCACTCCGGGACAGGGGGCCTACGAGCAGTACTTC
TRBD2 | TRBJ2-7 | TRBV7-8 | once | CASSPLNPGLAFYEQYF | TGTGCCAGCAGCCCCCTCAACCCGGGACTAGCGTTCTACGAGCAGTACTTC
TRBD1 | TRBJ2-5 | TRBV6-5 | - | CASVKRDRQETQYF | TGTGCCAGCGTCAAAAGGGACAGACAAGAGACCCAGTACTTC
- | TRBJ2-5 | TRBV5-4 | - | CASSLALGKGETQYF | TGTGCCAGCAGCTTGGCCCTCGGGAAAGGAGAGACCCAGTACTTC
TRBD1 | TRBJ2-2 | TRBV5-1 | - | CASSPNRGRTGELFF | TGCGCCAGCAGCCCAAACAGGGGAAGGACCGGGGAGCTGTTTTTT
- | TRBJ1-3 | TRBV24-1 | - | CATSEGGGNTIYF | TGTGCCACCAGTGAAGGAGGAGGAAACACCATATATTTT
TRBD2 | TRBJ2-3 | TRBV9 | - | CASSVASSGRFLDTQYF | TGTGCCAGCAGCGTAGCGTCTAGCGGGAGGTTTTTAGATACGCAGTATTTT
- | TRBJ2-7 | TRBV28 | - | CASSSVAGWAYEQYF | TGTGCCAGCAGCTCCGTGGCGGGATGGGCCTACGAGCAGTACTTC
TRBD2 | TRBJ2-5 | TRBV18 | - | CASSPWGSGEETQYF | TGTGCCAGCTCACCATGGGGTAGCGGGGAAGAGACCCAGTACTTC
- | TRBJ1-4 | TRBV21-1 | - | CASSKVERLREKLFF | TGTGCCAGCAGCAAAGTGGAGCGCCTCAGGGAAAAACTGTTTTTT
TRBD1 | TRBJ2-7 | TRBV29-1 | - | CSVEDQWDSRHEQYF | TGCAGCGTTGAAGACCAATGGGACAGCCGACACGAGCAGTACTTC
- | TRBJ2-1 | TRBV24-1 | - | CATSDQSPSVNEQFF | TGTGCCACCAGTGACCAATCCCCTAGCGTCAATGAGCAGTTCTTC
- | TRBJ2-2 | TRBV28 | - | CASSPPFWGIRDHGELFF | TGTGCCAGCAGTCCACCCTTTTGGGGGATCAGAGATCACGGGGAGCTGTTTTTT
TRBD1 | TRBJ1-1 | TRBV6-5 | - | CASRGQGVRTEAFF | TGTGCCAGCAGAGGACAGGGAGTGAGGACTGAAGCTTTCTTT
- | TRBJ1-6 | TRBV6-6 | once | CASSYLPENSPLHF | TGTGCCAGCAGTTACCTTCCGGAAAATTCACCCCTCCACTTT
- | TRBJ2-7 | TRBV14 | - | CASSQTTWTLGEEQYF | TGTGCCAGCAGCCAGACGACATGGACCCTGGGGGAGGAGCAGTACTTC
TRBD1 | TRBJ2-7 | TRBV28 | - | CASSSAGTGVPYEQYF | TGTGCCAGCAGTTCTGCCGGGACAGGGGTTCCCTACGAGCAGTACTTC
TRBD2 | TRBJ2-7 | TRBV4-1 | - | CASSQRSGRAEEQYF | TGCGCCAGCAGCCAAAGGAGCGGGAGGGCTGAAGAGCAGTACTTC